This T cell receptor beta chain came from a study of shared clonotypes between healthy human individuals (dated by TCRdb to 2018 to 2021). Looking at the study overall: A couple of women and a few men aged 18 to 49 years were included in the cohort. For each donor, CD4 naive and CD4 memory were each run on three plates, CD8 naive on two plates, and CD8 memory on one plate. Blood TCR repertoires of about five healthy adults were deeply sequenced to estimate repertoire size and the extent of clonotype sharing between individuals. Different laboratories and diverse techniques were used to prepare libraries and sequence TCR repertoires, to increase sequencing depth and limit assay-specific biases. Leukapheresis yielded between about 0.85 and 10 billion PBMCs per donor.

TCR CDR3 regions were amplified from genomic DNA by multiplex PCR using the deep immunoSEQ assay. Extracted genomic DNA from each cell subset was distributed evenly across all wells of several immunoSEQ 96-well plates, and each plate was treated as a replicate. For sorted subsets, 150 to 200 ng genomic DNA, equal to approximately 30,000 T cell genomes, was loaded into each replicate PCR. Purified libraries were quantified with a Qubit 3.0 fluorometer, sized on a Bioanalyzer 2100, and re-quantified with the KAPA Library Quantification kit. A separate single-read 150-cycle Illumina NextSeq 550 flow cell was used to sequence each immunoSEQ 96-well plate. Per the authors' processing: The immunoSEQ output contained only junctional sequences without quality scores, so filtering could not match that applied to full-length reads. Sequences were annotated with PyIR, a Python wrapper for IgBLAST v1.9, and V/J genes and CDR3 were assigned using IMGT germline references. Any read was removed if the V/J assignment was weak (E-value above 1e-6), the CDR3 was missing, or the read contained stop codons, out-of-frame junctions, or ambiguous translated residues. V3J clonotypes were defined by identical inferred V gene, J gene, and CDR3 amino acid sequence. Percentage overlap between repertoires was calculated by dividing the number of shared unique clonotypes by the size of the smaller repertoire. RTK rarefaction, the Chao1 estimator, and Recon v2.1 estimates of unobserved clonotypes were used to assess repertoire richness. OLGA was used to compute generation probabilities for all TCRbeta clonotypes that the gDNA method yielded from several donors. In TCRdb, the immuneACCESS table is reduced to in-frame sequences with V and J assigned. These tables do not hold every clone; where another copy was compared, an unresolved V gene accounts for under half, and the others remain unexplained. That table is the source of V, J and clone size, and D and trimming were worked out from the DNA. Recorded for this sample are fewer than 1.6 million clones; roughly 98.5% of them occurred a single time. Roughly 0.36% of the sample is in the top ten clones.

General study outcomes and caveats: Larger estimated clonotype richness was generally found for naive subsets than for memory subsets. Because the study included a small number of donors, the genetic and exposure-history diversity represented was limited. Incomplete sequencing was indicated by rarefaction of sorted-subset datasets, despite the large sequencing depth. Sampling was limited to blood, and TCR repertoires in tissue likely differ from TCR repertoires in blood. Pairwise subsampling led to the expectation that sequencing depth would affect the degree of clonotype sharing among donors. Sharing across several donors was observed for approximately 4.6% of naive CD4, 3.5% of naive CD8, 2.3% of memory CD4, and about 0.4% of memory CD8 clonotypes. Clonotypes shared by all four sorted-subset donors showed higher generation probabilities than non-shared clonotypes.

This clone appeared a single time. Its specific antigen is unknown. One base away there is no much larger clone; base qualities are not given. Donors were healthy HIV-negative adults with no recently reported acute infections or vaccinations. All donors were Caucasian adults living in Nashville, Tennessee, USA. CD4+ T cells were enriched by magnetic negative selection, after which naive cells were positively selected on CD45RA and the negative fraction was taken as the memory subset. Blood was obtained by leukapheresis, after which PBMCs were separated by Ficoll-Histopaque density gradient centrifugation and cryopreserved in liquid nitrogen vapor phase. Purity and quantity of every magnetically sorted T cell population were checked by analytical flow cytometry. From each sorted fraction, genomic DNA was isolated and quantified by UV absorbance on a Nanodrop 2000c. The clonotype was recovered from a man younger than 45 in good health. Sequencing input: naive CD4+ T cells sorted from blood. The label giving this sample's cell subset or site can be read as: CD45RA+ positively selected.

The nucleotide sequence reads TGTGCCAGCGGACCGGCGGGAGGGCCTGTTTACGAGCAGTACTTC. Its protein reads: CASGPAGGPVYEQYF. The sequence links TRBV28 to TRBJ2-7, with 9 junctional bases fitting TRBD2. CDR1 is given as MDHEN and CDR2 as SYDVKM, both from the germline V gene. The CDR3 covers 15 residues, taking in both the cysteine and the phenylalanine. Only the CDR3 DNA is retained, 45 bases long and in frame from the first base. V is pruned by 8 bases and J by 4 bases, leaving 12 bases of the junction without a gene match.